The source of this T cell receptor (beta chain) is a study of Ad26.COV2.S vaccination and SARS-CoV-2 variants. As to this clone: Its specificity is unknown.

Study results and limitations: CD8+ and CD4+ T cells specific for spike reportedly responded with substantial breadth after vaccination. From the TCR breadth and depth analyses, total T cell responses may have been underestimated. Placebo and vaccine recipients had non-spike TCR breadth that was similar.

Measured with immunoSEQ multiplex PCR; TCRdb has only the in-frame clones, and not every one. Seen here are approximately 340,000 clones, about 92% observed once, and the top ten hold about 3.9%. From germline, CDR1 is MNHNY and CDR2 SVGAGI (reference sequence). The CDR3 is 11 amino acids. Deletions cut 6 bases from V and 5 bases from J, with 7 bases between. The sample here was peripheral blood, taken after recovery from COVID-19. J is TRBJ2-5 and V is TRBV6-6; D remains ambiguous. This clonotype was obtained from a human donor who had recovered from COVID-19. The CDR3 loop is CASRVRETQYF. The CDR3 DNA follows: TGTGCCAGCAGAGTCCGGGAGACCCAGTACTTC.